This TCR beta chain was identified in a study of PD-1 blockade in classical Hodgkin lymphoma. To note about this clone: Its matching antigen is unknown.

Every patient was affected by relapse after autologous stem cell transplantation, while exposure to brentuximab vedotin was not uniform. The method was immunoSEQ multiplex PCR; TCRdb's version includes in-frame clones alone and lacks a portion of them. In the table there are roughly 97,000 clones, 75% to 90% of which are singletons. V was shortened by 6 bases and J by 6 bases, with 15 bases between the two germline ends. This CDR3 has 14 residues. Germline values: CDR1 SNHLY, CDR2 FYNNEI. Study-level findings and limits: Those patients who began receiving nivolumab less than 1 year after ASCT had lower diversity, and they were excluded. According to reports, newly diagnosed patients had lower baseline TCR diversity than healthy donors, and relapsed/refractory patients had lower baseline TCR diversity still. Significant TCR diversity gains by C4D1 occurred in CD4+ but not CD8+ cells. Repertoire difference causes, possibly disease activity or prior therapy, remain undefined.

The receptor comes from a human donor with classical Hodgkin lymphoma. The material sequenced was peripheral blood mononuclear cells (PBMCs), taken at baseline. J is TRBJ2-1 and V is TRBV2, with D uncertain. In DNA form, the CDR3 reads TGTGCCAGCAGACGGAGTTTGTGGGTCAATGAGCAGTTCTTC. Translating it yields CASRRSLWVNEQFF.